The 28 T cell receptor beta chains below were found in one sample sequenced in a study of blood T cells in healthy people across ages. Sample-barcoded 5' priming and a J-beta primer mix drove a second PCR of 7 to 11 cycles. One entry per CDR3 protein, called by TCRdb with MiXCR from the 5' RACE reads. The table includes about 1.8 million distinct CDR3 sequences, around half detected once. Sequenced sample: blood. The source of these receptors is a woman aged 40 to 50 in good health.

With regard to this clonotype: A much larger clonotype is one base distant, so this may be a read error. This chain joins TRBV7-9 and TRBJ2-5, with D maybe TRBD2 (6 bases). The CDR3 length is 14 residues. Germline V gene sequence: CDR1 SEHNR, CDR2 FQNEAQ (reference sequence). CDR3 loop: CTSSFGTPGETQYF. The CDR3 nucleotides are TGTACCAGCAGCTTCGGGACTCCGGGAGAGACCCAGTACTTC.

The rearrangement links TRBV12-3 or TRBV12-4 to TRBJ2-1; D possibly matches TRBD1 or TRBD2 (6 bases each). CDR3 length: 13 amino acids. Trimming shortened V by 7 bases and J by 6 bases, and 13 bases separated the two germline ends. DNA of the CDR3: TGTGCCAGCATCGGGGGCCGGCCCAATGAGCAGTTCTTC. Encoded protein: CASIGGRPNEQFF.

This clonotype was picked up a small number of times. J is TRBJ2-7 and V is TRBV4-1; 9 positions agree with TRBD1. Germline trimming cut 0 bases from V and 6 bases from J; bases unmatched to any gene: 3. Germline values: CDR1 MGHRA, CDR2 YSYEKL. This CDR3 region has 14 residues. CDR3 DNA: TGCGCCAGCAGCCAAGAACAGGGGGCAGGCGAGCAGTACTTC. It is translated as CASSQEQGAGEQYF.

The CDR3 region has the DNA TGTGCCAGCAGCTCCAAAGCCCCGAGCTCCTACAATGAGCAGTTCTTC. Translated: CASSSKAPSSYNEQFF. The rearrangement links TRBV7-2 to TRBJ2-1; no clear D. This CDR3 region has 16 residues. Germline CDR1 is SGHTA and CDR2 is FQGNSA. V was cut by 4 bases and J by 0 bases, with 13 bases left in between.

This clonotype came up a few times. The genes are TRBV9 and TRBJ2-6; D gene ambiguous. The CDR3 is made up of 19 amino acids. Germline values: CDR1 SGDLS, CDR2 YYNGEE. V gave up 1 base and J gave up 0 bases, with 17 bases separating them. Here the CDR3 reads CASSVTRSGLYSGANVLTF. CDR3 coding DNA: TGTGCCAGCAGCGTAACCCGTTCGGGCCTTTACTCTGGGGCCAACGTCCTGACTTTC.

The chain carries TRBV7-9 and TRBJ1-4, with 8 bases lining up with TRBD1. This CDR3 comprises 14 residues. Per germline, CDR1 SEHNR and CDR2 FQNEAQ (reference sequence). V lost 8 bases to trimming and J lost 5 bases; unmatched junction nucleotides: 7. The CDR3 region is CASFRTGPNEKLFF. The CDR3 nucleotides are TGTGCCAGCTTCAGGACAGGGCCGAATGAAAAACTGTTTTTT.

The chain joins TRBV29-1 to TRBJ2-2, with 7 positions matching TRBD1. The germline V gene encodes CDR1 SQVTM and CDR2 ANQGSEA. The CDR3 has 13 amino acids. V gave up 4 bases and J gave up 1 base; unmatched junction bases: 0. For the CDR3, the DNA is TGCAGCGTTGGACAGGGGAACACCGGGGAGCTGTTTTTT. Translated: CSVGQGNTGELFF.

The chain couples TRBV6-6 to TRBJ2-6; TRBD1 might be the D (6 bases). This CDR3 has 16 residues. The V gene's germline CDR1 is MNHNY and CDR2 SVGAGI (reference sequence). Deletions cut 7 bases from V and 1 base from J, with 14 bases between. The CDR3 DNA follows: TGTGCCAGCATAGCCCACAGGGCTTCTGGGGCCAACGTCCTGACTTTC. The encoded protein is CASIAHRASGANVLTF.

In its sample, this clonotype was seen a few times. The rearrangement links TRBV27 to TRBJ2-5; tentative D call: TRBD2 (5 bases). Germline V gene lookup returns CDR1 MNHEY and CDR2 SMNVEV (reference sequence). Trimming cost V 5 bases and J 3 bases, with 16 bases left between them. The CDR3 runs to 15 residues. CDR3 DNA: TGTGCCAGCAGTGTCTTGGGTAGCGTGGAAGAGACCCAGTACTTC. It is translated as CASSVLGSVEETQYF.

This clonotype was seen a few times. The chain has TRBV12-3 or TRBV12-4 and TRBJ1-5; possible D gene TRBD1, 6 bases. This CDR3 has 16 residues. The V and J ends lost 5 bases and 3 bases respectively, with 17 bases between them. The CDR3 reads CASSGRRGAFNQPQHF. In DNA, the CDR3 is TGTGCCAGCAGTGGCCGTCGGGGGGCATTCAATCAGCCCCAGCATTTT.

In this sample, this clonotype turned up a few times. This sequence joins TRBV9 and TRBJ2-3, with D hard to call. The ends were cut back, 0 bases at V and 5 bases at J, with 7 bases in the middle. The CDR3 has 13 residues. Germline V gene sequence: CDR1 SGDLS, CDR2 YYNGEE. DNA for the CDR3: TGTGCCAGCAGCGTAGTACTGGGAGATACGCAGTATTTT. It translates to CASSVVLGDTQYF.

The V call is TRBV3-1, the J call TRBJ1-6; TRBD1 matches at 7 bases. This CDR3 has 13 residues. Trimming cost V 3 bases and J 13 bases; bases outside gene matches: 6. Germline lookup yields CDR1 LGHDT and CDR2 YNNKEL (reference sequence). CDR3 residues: CASSQNRGSPLHF. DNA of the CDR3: TGTGCCAGCAGCCAGAACAGGGGATCCCCCCTCCACTTT.

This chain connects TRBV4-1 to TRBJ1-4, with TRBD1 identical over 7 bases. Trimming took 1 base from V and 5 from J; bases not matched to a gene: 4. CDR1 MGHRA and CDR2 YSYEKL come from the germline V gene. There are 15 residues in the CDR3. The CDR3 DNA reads TGCGCCAGCAGCCAAGCCGGACAGGAGAATGAAAAACTGTTTTTT. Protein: CASSQAGQENEKLFF.

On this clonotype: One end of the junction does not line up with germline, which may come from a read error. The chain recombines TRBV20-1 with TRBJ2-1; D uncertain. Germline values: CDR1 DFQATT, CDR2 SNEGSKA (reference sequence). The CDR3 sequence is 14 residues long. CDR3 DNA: TGCAGTGCCCCAACCCGGGCCTCCTCCAATGAGCAGTTCTTC. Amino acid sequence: CSAPTRASSNEQFF.

As DNA, the CDR3 is TGCAGTGGTTGGGACTACGAGCAGTTCTTC. Its protein is CSGWDYEQFF. The chain uses TRBV20-1 and TRBJ2-1, with 7 nucleotides matching TRBD2. Looked up from germline, CDR1 is DFQATT and CDR2 is SNEGSKA (reference sequence). The CDR3 has 10 residues. Unmatched junction bases numbered 4, after V lost 7 bases and J lost 10 bases.

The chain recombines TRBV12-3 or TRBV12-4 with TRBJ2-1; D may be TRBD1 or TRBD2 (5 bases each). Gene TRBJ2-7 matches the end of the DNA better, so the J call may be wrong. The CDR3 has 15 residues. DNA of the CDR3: TGTGCCAGCAGGTCACAGGTGGGGACCTACAATGAGCAGTACTTC. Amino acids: CASRSQVGTYNEQYF.

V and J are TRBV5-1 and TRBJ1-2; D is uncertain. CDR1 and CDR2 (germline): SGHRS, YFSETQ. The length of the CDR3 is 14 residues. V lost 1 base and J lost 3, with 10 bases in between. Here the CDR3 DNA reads TGCGCCAGCAGCTTGAAGGATGTCGACTATGGCTACACCTTC. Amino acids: CASSLKDVDYGYTF.

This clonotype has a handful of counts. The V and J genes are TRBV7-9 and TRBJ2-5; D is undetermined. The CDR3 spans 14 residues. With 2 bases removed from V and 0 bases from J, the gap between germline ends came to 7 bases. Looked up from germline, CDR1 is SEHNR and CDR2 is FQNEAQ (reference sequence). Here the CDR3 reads CASSLSGHQETQYF. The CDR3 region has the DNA TGTGCCAGCAGCTTAAGTGGACACCAAGAGACCCAGTACTTC.

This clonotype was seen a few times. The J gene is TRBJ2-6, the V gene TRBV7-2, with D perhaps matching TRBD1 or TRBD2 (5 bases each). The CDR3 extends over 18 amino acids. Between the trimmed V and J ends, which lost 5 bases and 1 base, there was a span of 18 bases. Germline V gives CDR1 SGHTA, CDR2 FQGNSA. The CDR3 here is CASSQAAGWGSGANVLTF. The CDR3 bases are TGTGCCAGCAGCCAGGCGGCAGGATGGGGGTCTGGGGCCAACGTCCTGACTTTC.

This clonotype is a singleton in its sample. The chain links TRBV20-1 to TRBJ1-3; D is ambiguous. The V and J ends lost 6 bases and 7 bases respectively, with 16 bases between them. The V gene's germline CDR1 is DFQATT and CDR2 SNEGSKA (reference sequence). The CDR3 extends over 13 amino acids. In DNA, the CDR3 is TGCAGTGCCCTGACAAGGGTGGCCAACACCATATATTTT. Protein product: CSALTRVANTIYF.

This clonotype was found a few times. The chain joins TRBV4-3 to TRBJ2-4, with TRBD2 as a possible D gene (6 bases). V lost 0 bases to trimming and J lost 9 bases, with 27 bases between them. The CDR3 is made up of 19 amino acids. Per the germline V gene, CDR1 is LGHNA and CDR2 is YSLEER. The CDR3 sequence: CASSQEGRGRGGAWSIQYF. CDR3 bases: TGCGCCAGCAGCCAAGAAGGCCGCGGCCGGGGCGGGGCTTGGAGCATTCAGTACTTC.

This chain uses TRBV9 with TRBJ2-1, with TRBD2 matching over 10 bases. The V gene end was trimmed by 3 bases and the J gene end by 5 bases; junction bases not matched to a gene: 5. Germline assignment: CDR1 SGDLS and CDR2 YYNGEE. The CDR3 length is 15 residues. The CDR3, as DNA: TGTGCCAGCAGCGGAACTAGCGGGGAGAACAATGAGCAGTTCTTC. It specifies CASSGTSGENNEQFF.

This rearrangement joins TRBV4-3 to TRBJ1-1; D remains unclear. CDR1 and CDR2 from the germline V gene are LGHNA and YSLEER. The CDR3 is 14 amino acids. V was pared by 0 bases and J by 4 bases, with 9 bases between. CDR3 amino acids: CASSQEAGFTEAFF. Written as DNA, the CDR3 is TGCGCCAGCAGCCAAGAAGCAGGTTTCACTGAAGCTTTCTTT.

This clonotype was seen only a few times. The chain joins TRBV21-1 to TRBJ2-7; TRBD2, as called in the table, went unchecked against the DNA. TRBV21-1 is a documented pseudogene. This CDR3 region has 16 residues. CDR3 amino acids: CAPKGPSSGGIYEQYF. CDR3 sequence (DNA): TGTGCCCCCAAGGGCCCCTCAAGCGGGGGCATCTACGAGCAGTACTTC.

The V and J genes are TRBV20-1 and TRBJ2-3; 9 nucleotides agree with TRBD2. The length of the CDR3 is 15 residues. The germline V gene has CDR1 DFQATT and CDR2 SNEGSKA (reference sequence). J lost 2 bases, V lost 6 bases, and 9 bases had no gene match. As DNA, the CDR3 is TGCAGTGCCGCGGGGGGGCTATGGGACACAGATACGCAGTATTTT. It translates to CSAAGGLWDTDTQYF.

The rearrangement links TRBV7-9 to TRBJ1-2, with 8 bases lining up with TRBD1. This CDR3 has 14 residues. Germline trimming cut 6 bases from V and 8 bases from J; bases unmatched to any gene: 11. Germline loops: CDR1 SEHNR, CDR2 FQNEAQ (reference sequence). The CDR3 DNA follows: TGTGCCAGCAGTTCAGGGGGCGGGTTTGAAGGCTACACCTTC. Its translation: CASSSGGGFEGYTF.

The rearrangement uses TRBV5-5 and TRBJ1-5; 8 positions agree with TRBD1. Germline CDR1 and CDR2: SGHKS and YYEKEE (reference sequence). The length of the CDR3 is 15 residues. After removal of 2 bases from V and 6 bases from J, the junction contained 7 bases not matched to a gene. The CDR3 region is CASSFQGAFSQPQHF. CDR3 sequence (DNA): TGTGCCAGCAGCTTCCAGGGGGCTTTTAGTCAGCCCCAGCATTTT.

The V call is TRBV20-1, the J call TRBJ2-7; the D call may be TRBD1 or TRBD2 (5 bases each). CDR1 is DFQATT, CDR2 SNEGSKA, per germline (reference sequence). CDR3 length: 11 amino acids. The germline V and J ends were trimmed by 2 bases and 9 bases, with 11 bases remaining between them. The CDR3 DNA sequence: TGCAGTGCTAGACTGGGACGTCCGCAGTACTTC. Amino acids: CSARLGRPQYF.